Presented here are 24 T cell receptor beta chains from one specimen sequenced in a study of T cell responses to AZD1222 COVID-19 vaccine. The repertoire was sequenced with immunoSEQ multiplex PCR; TCRdb's copy has only in-frame clones and lacks some. The sample contains about 100,000 clones, over 90% of which appear only once. The sample was peripheral blood, taken on day 0 of AZD1222 vaccination. The receptors stem from an adult in good health.

The V gene is TRBV19, the J gene TRBJ2-3; D perhaps matches TRBD1 (5 bases). Per the germline V gene, CDR1 is LNHDA and CDR2 is SQIVND (reference sequence). Trimming took 4 bases from V and 0 from J, leaving 14 bases between them. The CDR3 sequence is 16 residues long. The CDR3: CASSKGWRYSTDTQYF. In nucleotides, the CDR3 is TGTGCCAGTAGTAAGGGGTGGCGGTATAGCACAGATACGCAGTATTTT.

The chain has TRBV10-3 and TRBJ2-7; D gene ambiguous. Germline CDR1 ENHRY, CDR2 SYGVKD. The CDR3 has 12 residues. V was cut by 4 bases and J by 4 bases, with 8 bases left in between. This CDR3 reads CAISGGEYEQYF. The CDR3 DNA reads as TGTGCCATCAGTGGAGGCGAGTACGAGCAGTACTTC.

The V call is TRBV5-1, the J call TRBJ1-5; possible D gene TRBD1, 6 bases. The CDR3 spans 14 residues. Germline lookup yields CDR1 SGHRS and CDR2 YFSETQ. Trimming left V 4 bases short and J 3 bases short, with 11 bases between. DNA for the CDR3: TGCGCCAGCAGCCCCGGGACACACAATCAGCCCCAGCATTTT. It codes for CASSPGTHNQPQHF.

The chain has TRBV2 and TRBJ1-2; possibly TRBD1 for D (6 bases). Trimming stripped 6 bases from V and 8 bases from J, with 19 bases between. Per the germline V gene, CDR1 is SNHLY and CDR2 is FYNNEI. CDR3 length equals 14 residues. This CDR3 reads CASRSSAGQQGYTF. The CDR3 bases are TGTGCCAGCAGGTCCAGCGCCGGACAGCAGGGCTACACCTTC.

The chain combines TRBV3-1 (or the pseudogene TRBV3-2) with TRBJ2-1, with D possibly being TRBD2 (6 bases). The V and J ends lost 6 bases and 10 bases respectively, with 16 bases between them. CDR3 length: 13 residues. Germline values: CDR1 LGHDT, CDR2 YNNKEL (reference sequence). CDR3 sequence (DNA): TGTGCCAGCAGAGTTTCGGGGGACGAGGAGCAGTTCTTC. Translated, it gives CASRVSGDEEQFF.

CDR3 amino acids: CASSEGIAGDGNEQFF. For the CDR3, the DNA is TGTGCCAGCAGTGAAGGTATAGCGGGAGATGGCAATGAGCAGTTCTTC. The rearrangement joins TRBV6-1 to TRBJ2-1; 9 bases align to TRBD2. After removal of 1 base from V and 6 bases from J, the junction contained 7 bases not matched to a gene. Germline lookup yields CDR1 MNHNS and CDR2 SASEGT. The CDR3 is 16 amino acids.

The chain uses TRBV30 and TRBJ1-2; 9 bases agree with TRBD1. Unmatched junction bases numbered 4, after V lost 4 bases and J lost 4 bases. Germline V lookup: CDR1 GTSNPN, CDR2 SVGIG (reference sequence). This CDR3 has 13 amino acids. The CDR3 DNA sequence: TGTGCCTGGAATGCGGGACAGGGCTATGGCTACACCTTC. Translated: CAWNAGQGYGYTF.

The gene calls are TRBV29-1 and TRBJ1-1, with D unresolved. Germline values: CDR1 SQVTM, CDR2 ANQGSEA. Trimming left V 5 bases short and J 5 bases short, with 15 bases between. This CDR3 has 13 amino acids. The CDR3 DNA reads TGCAGCGTTTCCGTCCCCGGGCGGACTGAAGCTTTCTTT. Amino acid sequence: CSVSVPGRTEAFF.

J is TRBJ2-3 and V is TRBV5-4; possibly TRBD1 for D (6 bases). Germline assignment: CDR1 SGHNT and CDR2 YYREEE (reference sequence). V lost 0 bases and J lost 1, with 6 bases in between. The CDR3 is made up of 14 amino acids. CDR3: CASSLAGGTDTQYF. Written as DNA, the CDR3 is TGTGCCAGCAGCTTGGCAGGGGGCACAGATACGCAGTATTTT.

The J gene is TRBJ2-1, the V gene TRBV11-3; 8 bases map to TRBD2. Germline lookup yields CDR1 SGHNT and CDR2 YENEEA. This CDR3 spans 15 amino acids. V was pared by 2 bases and J by 3 bases, with 3 bases of the junction left unmatched. In DNA, the CDR3 is TGTGCCAGCAGCTTACGACTAGCGAACTACAATGAGCAGTTCTTC. Its translation: CASSLRLANYNEQFF.

This chain uses TRBV30 with TRBJ1-4, with D possibly being TRBD1 (6 bases). The CDR3 consists of 12 residues. Germline V CDR1 and CDR2: GTSNPN, SVGIG (reference sequence). The CDR3 DNA sequence: TGTTTGGGGGCTGCAACTAATGAAAAACTGTTTTTT. It specifies CLGAATNEKLFF.

J is TRBJ2-3 and V is TRBV10-3; TRBD2 matches 13 bases. The CDR3 is 14 residues long. Per the germline V gene, CDR1 is ENHRY and CDR2 is SYGVKD. V trimming: 6 bases; J trimming: 6 bases; junction bases outside the gene matches: 3. CDR3 sequence reads: CAIRTSGREDTQYF. The CDR3 bases are TGTGCCATCAGAACTAGCGGGAGGGAGGATACGCAGTATTTT.

The chain links TRBV12-3 or TRBV12-4 to TRBJ1-2, with no clear D. This CDR3 has 12 residues. V lost 3 bases and J 3 bases, leaving 5 bases between the germline ends. CDR3 nucleotides: TGTGCCAGCAGTTTCAACTACTATGGCTACACCTTC. Protein product: CASSFNYYGYTF.

The CDR3 loop reads CASSLAEGGLSEAFF. CDR3 coding DNA: TGTGCCAGCAGCTTAGCGGAGGGGGGGCTCTCCGAAGCTTTCTTT. The chain combines TRBV7-9 with TRBJ1-1; the D gene is possibly TRBD1 (6 bases). V lost 0 bases and J 8 bases, leaving 16 bases between the germline ends. The CDR3 extends over 15 amino acids. The germline V gene has CDR1 SEHNR and CDR2 FQNEAQ (reference sequence).

This chain joins TRBV4-2 and TRBJ2-2; 12 nucleotides line up with TRBD2. Germline V gene data show CDR1 as LGHNA and CDR2 as YNFKEQ. After removal of 4 bases from V and 6 bases from J, the junction contained 3 bases not matched to a gene. CDR3 length: 15 residues. CDR3 nucleotides: TGTGCCAGCAGCCGACTAGCGGGAGATCCCGGGGAGCTGTTTTTT. Protein sequence: CASSRLAGDPGELFF.

The CDR3 spells CASSQDGLAGADEQFF. The CDR3 DNA is TGCGCCAGCAGCCAAGATGGGCTAGCGGGAGCGGATGAGCAGTTCTTC. The chain links TRBV4-1 to TRBJ2-1, with 10 bases that match TRBD2. CDR1 is MGHRA, CDR2 YSYEKL, per germline. This CDR3 spans 16 amino acids. V lost 0 bases to trimming and J lost 8 bases; unmatched junction nucleotides: 7.

This sequence joins TRBV27 and TRBJ1-5, with no clear D. Trimming left V 6 bases short and J 6 bases short, with 9 bases between. From germline, CDR1 is MNHEY and CDR2 SMNVEV (reference sequence). The CDR3 runs 12 residues. The CDR3 loop reads CASSLIGQPQHF. CDR3 DNA: TGTGCCAGCAGCCTGATAGGTCAGCCCCAGCATTTT.

The chain joins TRBV18 to TRBJ1-6, with D uncertain. V was shortened by 4 bases and J by 2 bases, with 15 bases between the two germline ends. The V gene's germline CDR1 is KGHSH and CDR2 LQKENI. This CDR3 is 17 amino acids long. CDR3 sequence reads: CASSRPRGVAYNSPLHF. DNA of the CDR3: TGTGCCAGCTCACGACCAAGAGGAGTCGCCTATAATTCACCCCTCCACTTT.

V usage is TRBV6-6 and J usage is TRBJ1-2, with unresolved D. Per germline, CDR1 MNHNY and CDR2 SVGAGI (reference sequence). Between the trimmed V and J ends, which lost 0 bases and 0 bases, there was a span of 5 bases. This CDR3 is 14 amino acids long. The CDR3 sequence: CASSYSMANYGYTF. CDR3 coding DNA: TGTGCCAGCAGTTACTCGATGGCTAACTATGGCTACACCTTC.

This clone appeared a few times. The CDR3 nucleotides read TGTGCCAGCAGGGATCCGGGACAGGCTAACTATGGCTACACCTTC. Amino acid sequence: CASRDPGQANYGYTF. This sequence joins TRBV6-6 and TRBJ1-2; 8 nucleotides align to TRBD1. Germline V gives CDR1 MNHNY, CDR2 SVGAGI (reference sequence). V gave up 6 bases and J gave up 0 bases; unmatched junction bases: 6. The CDR3 runs 15 residues.

V is TRBV7-2 and J is TRBJ1-2; a weak D match, TRBD1 (6 bases). This CDR3 comprises 14 residues. Looked up from germline, CDR1 is SGHTA and CDR2 is FQGNSA. V lost 8 bases and J 7 bases, leaving 20 bases between the germline ends. The CDR3 DNA sequence: TGTGCCAGCCAGCGGGGGGGGCGGTACGGTGGCTACACCTTC. As protein: CASQRGGRYGGYTF. The full variable domain, completed using reference TRBV7-2 and TRBJ1-2, is GAGVSQSPSNKVTEKGKDVELRCDPISGHTALYWYRQSLGQGLEFLIYFQGNSAPDKSGLPSDRFSAERTGGSVSTLTIQRTQQEDSAVYLCASQRGGRYGGYTFGSGTRLTVV.

The V call is TRBV19, the J call TRBJ2-3, with D perhaps matching TRBD2 (6 bases). Germline V gives CDR1 LNHDA, CDR2 SQIVND (reference sequence). Trimming cost V 8 bases and J 2 bases, with 17 bases left between them. This CDR3 region has 15 residues. CDR3 protein: CASAGGSGVTDTQYF. The CDR3 coding sequence is TGTGCCAGTGCTGGGGGGTCGGGTGTCACAGATACGCAGTATTTT.

The chain employs TRBV6-2 or TRBV6-3 and TRBJ2-1; D not certain. V was clipped by 3 bases and J by 8 bases, with 5 bases between them. Per germline, CDR1 MNHEY and CDR2 SVGEGT. The CDR3 has 11 amino acids. CDR3 sequence reads: CASSYRYEQFF. The CDR3 region has the DNA TGTGCCAGCAGTTATCGATATGAGCAGTTCTTC.

The chain joins TRBV6-2 or TRBV6-3 to TRBJ2-7, with 9 bases aligning to TRBD2. With 2 bases clipped from V and 2 bases from J, the junction kept 7 bases outside the gene matches. The CDR3 is 16 residues long. CDR1 and CDR2 from the germline V gene are MNHEY and SVGEGT. CDR3 region: CASSYDHSGGPYEQYF. CDR3 nucleotide sequence: TGTGCCAGCAGTTACGATCATAGCGGGGGCCCCTACGAGCAGTACTTC.